Sequencing of this T cell receptor (beta chain) was carried out in a study of T-cell memory formation after mild COVID-19. At the level of the study: The TCR clusters were mostly specific to one donor.

TCRdb reprocessed the 5' RACE reads with MiXCR, giving one entry per CDR3 protein. The sample lists roughly 400,000 distinct CDR3 sequences; roughly 15% were seen once. Whole-study results and caveats: CD4/CD8 balance characterized clones contracting day 15 to 85, and CD4+ skew characterized later expanders.

Concerning this clonotype itself: Antigen specificity is unknown.

Trimming left V 0 bases short and J 3 bases short, with 24 bases between. The CDR3 is 19 residues long. Germline loops: CDR1 SGDLS, CDR2 YYNGEE. The rearrangement links TRBV9 to TRBJ2-5, with D possibly matching TRBD2 (5 bases). Material: PBMCs or a T cell subset sorted from them (not recorded which). The source of this sequence is a man younger than 35 who had mild COVID-19 (a few samples of this study predate the infection). Cell type and time point are not known. Written as DNA, the CDR3 is TGTGCCAGCAGCGTAGGATTTTTTCTCCCCCACCTCGGGGAAGAGACCCAGTACTTC. It codes for CASSVGFFLPHLGEETQYF.